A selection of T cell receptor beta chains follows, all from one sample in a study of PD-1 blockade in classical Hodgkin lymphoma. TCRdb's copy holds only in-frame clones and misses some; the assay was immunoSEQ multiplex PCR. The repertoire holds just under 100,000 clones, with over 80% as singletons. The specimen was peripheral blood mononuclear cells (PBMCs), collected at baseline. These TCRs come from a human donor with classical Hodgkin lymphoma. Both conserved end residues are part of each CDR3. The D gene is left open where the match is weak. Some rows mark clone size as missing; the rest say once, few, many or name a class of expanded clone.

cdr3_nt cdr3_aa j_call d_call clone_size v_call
TGTGCCAGCAGCTCCTATGGGGCGGGAGTTTCCTACAATGAGCAGTTCTTC CASSSYGAGVSYNEQFF TRBJ2-1 TRBD2 NA TRBV5-4
TGTGCCAGCAGCTTAGAGGCGGGGCTCGCCAATCAGCCCCAGCATTTT CASSLEAGLANQPQHF TRBJ1-5 NA few TRBV7-2
TGTGCCAGCAGCAGCTGCAGGGGTGATCAGCCCCAGCATTTT CASSSCRGDQPQHF TRBJ1-5 NA NA TRBV21-1
TGCAGCGTTGCCGGGACCGGGACTAGCTCCTACAATGAGCAGTTCTTC CSVAGTGTSSYNEQFF TRBJ2-1 TRBD2 few TRBV29-1
TGTGCCAGCAGCGTTAGGACAGGGGCCCTGGGGGAGCAGTACTTC CASSVRTGALGEQYF TRBJ2-7 TRBD1 few TRBV5-4
TGTGCCAGCAGCCCGGGGGACCAGGACAATGAGCAGTTCTTC CASSPGDQDNEQFF TRBJ2-1 NA NA TRBV9
TGTGCCATCACCCCCGACGCGCAGTACGAGCAGTACTTC CAITPDAQYEQYF TRBJ2-7 NA NA TRBV10-3
TGTGCCAGCAGTGACCAAGTTGCGGGAGGCGCAGATACGCAGTATTTT CASSDQVAGGADTQYF TRBJ2-3 TRBD2 NA TRBV6-1
TGCAGCTACTTAGCGGGCACCTACGAGCAGTACTTC CSYLAGTYEQYF TRBJ2-7 TRBD2 NA TRBV29-1
TGTGCCAGTCGCCCCCGGGACACATATTCACCCCTCCACTTT CASRPRDTYSPLHF TRBJ1-6 NA NA TRBV19
TGCGCCAGCAGTCTCGGACAGGTCATCGATGAGCAGTTCTTC CASSLGQVIDEQFF TRBJ2-1 TRBD1 once TRBV5-1
TGTGCCAGCAGCTACCGGGACCTCGGACACTCTGAAGCTTTCTTT CASSYRDLGHSEAFF TRBJ1-1 NA NA TRBV7-2
TGTGCCTGGAGTAAATCGGGAGCCATCGGCTACACCTTC CAWSKSGAIGYTF TRBJ1-2 NA NA TRBV30
TGTGCCAGTAGTACGGGACTAGCGGCCACAGATACGCAGTATTTT CASSTGLAATDTQYF TRBJ2-3 TRBD2 NA TRBV19
TGCGCCAGCAGCTGGAGGACTAGCGGGAGTACGGGGGAGCTGTTTTTT CASSWRTSGSTGELFF TRBJ2-2 TRBD2 NA TRBV5-1
TGTGCCAGCAGCTTAGGGGCAGGCCTTTCCTATGGCTACACCTTC CASSLGAGLSYGYTF TRBJ1-2 NA NA TRBV7-9
TGTGCCAGTAGTATAATCGCAGAAGGCGAGCAGTACTTC CASSIIAEGEQYF TRBJ2-7 NA NA TRBV19
TGTGCCAGCAGCCCCACGGAGATAGCGGGAGTAAACAATGAGCAGTTCTTC CASSPTEIAGVNNEQFF TRBJ2-1 TRBD2 NA TRBV7-8
TGTGCCATCAGACAGAGGGACACCGGGGAGCTGTTTTTT CAIRQRDTGELFF TRBJ2-2 NA NA TRBV10-3
TGTGCCAGCAGCCTCATCCGGGACACGAACACTGAAGCTTTCTTT CASSLIRDTNTEAFF TRBJ1-1 NA NA TRBV7-9
TGCGCCAGCAGCCAAAACCCACAGCAGAGCACAGATACGCAGTATTTT CASSQNPQQSTDTQYF TRBJ2-3 NA NA TRBV4-3
TGCGCCAGCAGCTTGAGGACAGGGGACTCGGCACGCGAGCAGTACTTC CASSLRTGDSAREQYF TRBJ2-7 TRBD1 NA TRBV5-1
TGTGCCAGCAGCCCAGCGGGGATTATCACCGGGGAGCTGTTTTTT CASSPAGIITGELFF TRBJ2-2 TRBD2 once TRBV7-9
TGCGCCAGCAGCCAAGATCCCAACTCAGAGACCCAGTACTTC CASSQDPNSETQYF TRBJ2-5 NA NA TRBV4-3
TGTGCCAGCGCGTTGCGGAGGAACACTGAAGCTTTCTTT CASALRRNTEAFF TRBJ1-1 NA NA TRBV28
TGCGCCAGCCACATTGATAGCTCCTACAATGAGCAGTTCTTC CASHIDSSYNEQFF TRBJ2-1 NA medium-sized TRBV5-1
TGTGCCAGCAATTTACCCGACGGACTAGCTAACTATGGCTACACCTTC CASNLPDGLANYGYTF TRBJ1-2 NA NA TRBV28
TGTGCCAGCAGCTCGAGCGGAGGGGGCTTGGATACGCAGTATTTT CASSSSGGGLDTQYF TRBJ2-3 NA once TRBV5-4
TGTGCCAGCAGCGTCGGGCCAGACTCGAACACTGAAGCTTTCTTT CASSVGPDSNTEAFF TRBJ1-1 NA once TRBV9
TGTGCCAGCAGGCCCCCGGGGGGGGAAAATGAGCAGTTCTTC CASRPPGGENEQFF TRBJ2-1 TRBD2 NA TRBV9
TGTGCCAGCTCACCGACGGGGACAGGAGGAGGCACTGAAGCTTTCTTT CASSPTGTGGGTEAFF TRBJ1-1 TRBD1 NA TRBV18
TGTGCCACCCAATGGGGAACCCAAGAGACCCAGTACTTC CATQWGTQETQYF TRBJ2-5 NA NA TRBV10-3
TGTGCCAGTAGTCTGCTAGGGTATGGCTACACCTTC CASSLLGYGYTF TRBJ1-2 NA once TRBV19
TGTGCCAGCAGCCCCACTGGACTGCAAGAGACCCAGTACTTC CASSPTGLQETQYF TRBJ2-5 NA NA TRBV7-3
TGTGCCAGCAGTCCCCTTTCTCCGGATACGCAGTATTTT CASSPLSPDTQYF TRBJ2-3 NA NA TRBV28
TGTGCCAGCAGCGCCTGGGGCGGCAACACCGGGGAGCTGTTTTTT CASSAWGGNTGELFF TRBJ2-2 NA once TRBV2
TGTGCCAGCAGTTGGGACAGAACCAGCTCTGGAAACACCATATATTTT CASSWDRTSSGNTIYF TRBJ1-3 TRBD1 NA TRBV6-5
TGTGCCAGCAGCGTAGGGACAGATTATGGCTACACCTTC CASSVGTDYGYTF TRBJ1-2 NA once TRBV9
TGTGCCAGCAGTGATGGGGGACAGGCCGGGGAGACCCAGTACTTC CASSDGGQAGETQYF TRBJ2-5 TRBD1 NA TRBV2
TGTGCCAGCAGCTTAAGAGGGGGTGAGGGTGAAAAACTGTTTTTT CASSLRGGEGEKLFF TRBJ1-4 NA NA TRBV7-3
TGCGCCAGCAGCCCCCCCGCAGTGGGCACTGAAGCTTTCTTT CASSPPAVGTEAFF TRBJ1-1 NA once TRBV4-1
TGTGCCAGCAGCTTTTTGTCAGCCGAGGGGAATGAGCAGTTCTTC CASSFLSAEGNEQFF TRBJ2-1 NA NA TRBV7-9
TGTGCTAGTGGCCCCGGCAGTTCCTACGAGCAGTACTTC CASGPGSSYEQYF TRBJ2-7 NA NA TRBV12-5
TGTGCCAGCAGTCCTGGACGGACTGAAGCTTTCTTT CASSPGRTEAFF TRBJ1-1 NA NA TRBV6-5
TGCGCCAGCAGCTTCCAGGGGGACACTGAAGCTTTCTTT CASSFQGDTEAFF TRBJ1-1 TRBD1 NA TRBV5-1
TGTGCCATCAGTGAGTCGAAAGGTGGCGGGAGCTCCTACGAGCAGTACTTC CAISESKGGGSSYEQYF TRBJ2-7 TRBD2 few TRBV10-3
TGTGCCAGCAGCGTGAGAGGTCGGAGCGGGAGGCAAGAGACCCAGTACTTC CASSVRGRSGRQETQYF TRBJ2-5 TRBD2 many TRBV9
TGTGCCAGCAGCGTGGGTCCCATTTCGAAGGGGGCAGGGGGGAACACTGAAGCTTTCTTT CASSVGPISKGAGGNTEAFF TRBJ1-1 TRBD1 NA TRBV9
TGTGCCTGGCAGGACAGGGACGAGCAGTTCTTC CAWQDRDEQFF TRBJ2-1 TRBD1 NA TRBV30
TGTGCCATCAGGGCCACGGGACTAGATACGGAGACCCAGTACTTC CAIRATGLDTETQYF TRBJ2-5 TRBD2 NA TRBV10-3
TGTGCCAGCAGTGAAGGGACCCGGGGTCGTGGCTACACCTTC CASSEGTRGRGYTF TRBJ1-2 NA few TRBV6-1
TGTGCCAGCCGGGACACCTTGAACACTGAAGCTTTCTTT CASRDTLNTEAFF TRBJ1-1 NA NA TRBV27
TGTGCCAGCAGTTCAGATTGGGGGGGCACTGAAGCTTTCTTT CASSSDWGGTEAFF TRBJ1-1 NA NA TRBV7-2
TGTGCCAGCTCACCGTCAGCGGGAGGGGACTACAATGAGCAGTTCTTC CASSPSAGGDYNEQFF TRBJ2-1 TRBD2 NA TRBV18
TGTGCCAGTAGTTGGGGACTAGCGTCCCTTTCCGAGCAGTACTTC CASSWGLASLSEQYF TRBJ2-7 TRBD2 few TRBV19
TGTGCCAGTAGTCTAACACTAAGCTCCTACAATGAGCAGTTCTTC CASSLTLSSYNEQFF TRBJ2-1 NA few TRBV19
TGTGCCAGCAGCAAAGAAAGGGACAGGGGTGGCACTGAAGCTTTCTTT CASSKERDRGGTEAFF TRBJ1-1 NA NA TRBV21-1
TGTGCCAGCAGCTTAGATAGACTAGTGAACACCGGGGAGCTGTTTTTT CASSLDRLVNTGELFF TRBJ2-2 NA NA TRBV7-9
TGTGCCAGCAGCTTGCTAGCGGACAATGAGCAGTTCTTC CASSLLADNEQFF TRBJ2-1 TRBD2 NA TRBV5-4
TGCGCCAGCGGGTACCGGGCGCCCCGCCTGAACACTGAAGCTTTCTTT CASGYRAPRLNTEAFF TRBJ1-1 NA NA TRBV5-1